This T cell receptor beta chain was profiled in a study of blood T cell repertoires in COVID-19. The overall study: Acute and convalescent COVID-19 samples came from the United States, Italy and Spain. Sources were T cells, B-cell-depleted T cells, or PBMCs; the material itself was cDNA or gDNA.

Authors' analysis steps: The assay estimated nucleated cells by amplifying reference gene primers. TCRdb's table, derived via immunoSEQ multiplex PCR, lists solely in-frame clones and lacks some. D and trimming were read from the DNA, whereas the V and J calls and clone size are those reported in that table. This sample has a few hundred thousand clones, with 70% to 90% found just once. The origin of this receptor is a man in his forties with acute or convalescent COVID-19. The specimen sequenced was peripheral blood.

The CDR3 DNA is TGTGCCTGGAGCGACTACGCTGAAGCTTTCTTT. Encoded protein: CAWSDYAEAFF. The chain combines TRBV30 with TRBJ1-1, with D unresolved. V dropped 3 bases and J dropped 6 bases, with 8 bases sitting between them. This CDR3 region has 11 residues. CDR1 is GTSNPN and CDR2 is SVGIG in the germline V gene (reference sequence).